The 18 T cell receptor beta chains in this list originate from one sample, sequenced in a study of blood T cells in healthy people across ages (dated by TCRdb to 2013 to 2016). The protocol used for the library was 5' RACE. Sequenced on an Illumina HiSeq 2500. A second roughly 6 to 12 cycle PCR used a sample-barcoded 5' primer and a J-beta primer mix. TCRdb trimmed the raw reads at Q25, called clones with MiXCR and kept productive beta chains. Records with the same CDR3 protein are collapsed into one entry carrying the most frequent genes and DNA. For this sample the table gives over a million distinct CDR3 sequences, of which roughly 60% were detected only once. 6.7% of the sample is taken by the ten largest. The sequenced material came from blood. These TCRs come from a young man in good health.

CDR3 loop: CASSFREFISPLHF. The CDR3 DNA reads as TGTGCCAGCAGTTTCAGGGAATTTATCTCACCCCTCCACTTT. The rearrangement joins TRBV12-3 or TRBV12-4 to TRBJ1-6, with a tentative D call TRBD1 (5 bases). The CDR3 sequence is 14 residues long. V was pared by 3 bases and J by 10 bases, with 13 bases between.

Of note for this clonotype: An end of the junction does not agree with germline; a read error may underlie this. This chain links TRBV18 with TRBJ2-6; possible D gene TRBD1, 5 bases. The CDR3 spans 17 residues. Germline CDR1 and CDR2: KGHSH and LQKENI. The CDR3 DNA is TGTGCCAGCCCACCACTTGGACACCTCTCTGGGGCCAACGTCCTGACTTTC. This sequence encodes CASPPLGHLSGANVLTF.

The rearrangement uses TRBV4-1 and TRBJ1-2, with 8 positions matching TRBD1. V lost 3 bases, J lost 4 bases, and 7 bases stayed unmatched. The CDR3 is 15 amino acids. The germline V gene has CDR1 MGHRA and CDR2 YSYEKL. CDR3 loop: CASSHPAGTGYGYTF. CDR3 sequence (DNA): TGCGCCAGCAGCCACCCAGCGGGGACAGGCTATGGCTACACCTTC.

The chain links TRBV12-3 or TRBV12-4 to TRBJ1-1, with D unclear. Trimming cost V 7 bases and J 2 bases, with 17 bases left between them. The CDR3 spans 15 residues. The CDR3 nucleotides are TGTGCCAGCACCACGGTCGGACGGGGTAACACTGAAGCTTTCTTT. Translated, it gives CASTTVGRGNTEAFF.

This sequence joins TRBV28 and TRBJ1-6, with D unclear. This CDR3 region has 15 residues. V shed 5 bases and J shed 7 bases, with 15 bases lying between them. CDR1 is MDHEN, CDR2 SYDVKM, per germline. The CDR3 DNA follows: TGTGCCAGCAGTGCGCCGGCGGCGGAGAATTCACCCCTCCACTTT. This encodes CASSAPAAENSPLHF.

The chain is built from TRBV7-9 and TRBJ2-1, with a weak D call TRBD1 (5 bases). The CDR3 loop spans 14 amino acids. Germline lookup yields CDR1 SEHNR and CDR2 FQNEAQ (reference sequence). The V and J ends lost 5 bases and 1 base respectively, with 9 bases between them. In nucleotides, the CDR3 is TGTGCCAGCAGCCCAAGGACATCCTACAATGAGCAGTTCTTC. It is translated as CASSPRTSYNEQFF.

This clonotype has a handful of counts. The chain has TRBV28 and TRBJ2-4, with D maybe TRBD2 (8 bases). From germline, CDR1 is MDHEN and CDR2 SYDVKM. This CDR3 spans 18 amino acids. The V end was cut by 1 base, the J end by 7 bases, with 23 bases between. The DNA for the CDR3 is TGTGCCAGCAGTTTATCCTTCCCCAGACAGGGCGGGAGGAACATTCAGTACTTC. Residues: CASSLSFPRQGGRNIQYF.

The chain carries TRBV27 and TRBJ2-5; tentatively, D is TRBD2 (5 bases). Trimming pared 5 bases from V and 11 bases from J, leaving 21 bases between. The V gene's germline CDR1 is MNHEY and CDR2 SMNVEV (reference sequence). CDR3 length: 14 residues. The CDR3 reads CASSPLGPYNEQYF. In nucleotides, the CDR3 is TGTGCCAGCAGTCCACTAGGTCCCTACAATGAGCAGTACTTC.

This rearrangement joins TRBV6-2 or TRBV6-3 to TRBJ2-1; 7 bases are shared with TRBD1. The V and J ends lost 5 bases and 13 bases, in that order; junction bases with no gene match: 11. CDR1 and CDR2 (germline): MNHEY, SVGEGT. The CDR3 loop spans 13 amino acids. The CDR3 coding sequence is TGTGCCAGCAGTGACTTCGACAGGGCTGCCCAGTTCTTC. This gives the protein CASSDFDRAAQFF.

The gene calls are TRBV2 and TRBJ2-1, with 7 nucleotides matching TRBD1. The CDR3 contains 16 residues. With 4 bases clipped from V and 6 bases from J, the junction kept 12 bases outside the gene matches. Looked up from germline, CDR1 is SNHLY and CDR2 is FYNNEI. The CDR3 sequence is CASSGATGPITNEQFF. CDR3 DNA sequence: TGTGCCAGCAGTGGAGCGACAGGGCCCATCACCAATGAGCAGTTCTTC.

This chain joins TRBV12-3 or TRBV12-4 and TRBJ2-7; D not certain. Deletions cut 1 base from V and 2 bases from J, with 12 bases between. The CDR3 length is 15 residues. CDR3 DNA: TGTGCCAGCAGTTTAGGATCACCGCTTCCCTACGAGCAGTACTTC. Translation gives CASSLGSPLPYEQYF.

Only a few counts were recorded for this clonotype. The rearrangement uses TRBV11-2 and TRBJ2-7, with unresolved D. Germline CDR1 and CDR2: SGHAT and FQNNGV. The length of the CDR3 is 15 residues. The V end was cut by 5 bases, the J end by 0 bases, with 14 bases between. The CDR3 sequence: CASSPPAHSSYEQYF. DNA of the CDR3: TGTGCCAGCAGCCCCCCGGCCCATAGCTCCTACGAGCAGTACTTC.

V gene TRBV11-2 combines with J gene TRBJ2-7; D unresolved. The CDR3 is made up of 15 amino acids. Germline V lookup: CDR1 SGHAT, CDR2 FQNNGV. The germline V and J ends were trimmed by 0 bases and 5 bases, with 14 bases remaining between them. CDR3 region: CASSLEVSDQNEQYF. CDR3 nucleotide sequence: TGTGCCAGCAGCTTAGAGGTATCAGACCAAAACGAGCAGTACTTC.

Turning to this clonotype: One junction end does not reproduce the germline sequence, and a read error may be involved. V and J are TRBV29-1 and TRBJ1-2, with 7 positions matching TRBD1. The CDR3 is made up of 13 amino acids. CDR1 SQVTM and CDR2 ANQGSEA come from the germline V gene. The CDR3 loop reads CSVRETGDGGHTF. The CDR3 DNA sequence: TGCAGCGTTCGGGAAACAGGGGATGGTGGCCACACCTTC.

The chain couples TRBV27 to TRBJ1-5; TRBD1 agrees at 10 bases. The germline V gene encodes CDR1 MNHEY and CDR2 SMNVEV (reference sequence). The CDR3 loop spans 15 amino acids. V shed 4 bases, J shed 4 bases, and the junction held 4 bases outside the gene matches. CDR3 in DNA: TGTGCCAGCAGTTGGACAGGGGGATTTAATCAGCCCCAGCATTTT. This encodes CASSWTGGFNQPQHF.

The genes are TRBV29-1 and TRBJ2-5; D unclear. V was shortened by 1 base and J by 1 base, with 4 bases between the two germline ends. CDR3 length equals 12 residues. Germline values: CDR1 SQVTM, CDR2 ANQGSEA. CDR3 sequence (DNA): TGCAGCGTTGAAGGGACCCAAGAGACCCAGTACTTC. It specifies CSVEGTQETQYF.

The chain employs TRBV5-1 and TRBJ2-5; D possibly corresponds to TRBD2 (7 bases). The V gene's germline CDR1 is SGHRS and CDR2 YFSETQ. CDR3 size: 14 residues. The V end was cut by 5 bases, the J end by 5 bases, with 16 bases between. CDR3 in amino acids: CASSNQAGAETQYF. In DNA, the CDR3 is TGCGCCAGCAGTAACCAGGCGGGGGCCGAGACCCAGTACTTC.

This sequence joins TRBV27 and TRBJ2-3, with D hard to call. The CDR3 sequence is 13 residues long. Deletions cut 0 bases from V and 6 bases from J, with 7 bases between. Looked up from germline, CDR1 is MNHEY and CDR2 is SMNVEV (reference sequence). The CDR3 is CASSLSPMDTQYF. The CDR3 nucleotides read TGTGCCAGCAGTTTATCCCCGATGGATACGCAGTATTTT.